This T cell receptor beta chain was recorded in a study of CD8 T cells in Susac syndrome. This clonotype was seen a single time. The CDR3 is 14 amino acids. CDR1 is SGHTA, CDR2 FQGNSA, per germline. Between the trimmed V and J ends, which lost 0 bases and 0 bases, there was a span of 6 bases. The multiple sclerosis controls consisted of treatment-naive patients with relapsing-remitting disease, either stable or active. Negative isolation yielded the CD8+ and CD4+ T cells, while FACS enriched the TEMRA cells. Random hexamers served to reverse transcribe roughly 0.45 to 1 ug RNA. The amplification used immunoSEQ multiplex PCR on TCR beta CDR3; it spanned 54 Vbeta and 13 Jbeta. TCRdb fed the immunoSEQ multiplex PCR reads into MiXCR, producing one record per CDR3 protein. This table has roughly 150,000 distinct CDR3 sequences, around 95% appearing once.

This sequence joins TRBV7-2 and TRBJ2-7, with D uncertain. Material: CD8+ T cells from PBMCs. The receptor was derived from a human donor with multiple sclerosis. In nucleotides, the CDR3 is TGTGCCAGCAGCTTAGCAGCGAACTCCTACGAGCAGTACTTC. It is translated as CASSLAANSYEQYF.